The TCR beta chain under discussion was sequenced for a study of blood T cells in healthy people across ages. About the study: About one barcoded beta molecule was captured per two T cells (by template switching).

Combining a sample-barcoded 5' primer with a J-beta primer mix, a second PCR ran for about 7 to 11 cycles. A single record per CDR3 protein comes from TCRdb applying MiXCR to the 5' RACE reads. The profile covers hundreds of thousands of distinct CDR3 sequences, with approximately 50% appearing a single time and more than 35% taken by the ten largest. In germline, CDR1 is SGHDT, CDR2 YYEEEE. The CDR3 loop spans 16 amino acids. V was pared by 4 bases and J by 5 bases, with 9 bases of the junction left unmatched. This receptor was taken from a man aged 60 to 75 in good health. Sequencing was done on a sample of blood. This rearrangement joins TRBV5-6 to TRBJ1-4, with 9 bases matching TRBD1. This CDR3 is CASSGDRARGNEKLFF. The CDR3 nucleotides read TGTGCCAGCAGCGGGGACAGGGCGAGGGGGAATGAAAAACTGTTTTTT.